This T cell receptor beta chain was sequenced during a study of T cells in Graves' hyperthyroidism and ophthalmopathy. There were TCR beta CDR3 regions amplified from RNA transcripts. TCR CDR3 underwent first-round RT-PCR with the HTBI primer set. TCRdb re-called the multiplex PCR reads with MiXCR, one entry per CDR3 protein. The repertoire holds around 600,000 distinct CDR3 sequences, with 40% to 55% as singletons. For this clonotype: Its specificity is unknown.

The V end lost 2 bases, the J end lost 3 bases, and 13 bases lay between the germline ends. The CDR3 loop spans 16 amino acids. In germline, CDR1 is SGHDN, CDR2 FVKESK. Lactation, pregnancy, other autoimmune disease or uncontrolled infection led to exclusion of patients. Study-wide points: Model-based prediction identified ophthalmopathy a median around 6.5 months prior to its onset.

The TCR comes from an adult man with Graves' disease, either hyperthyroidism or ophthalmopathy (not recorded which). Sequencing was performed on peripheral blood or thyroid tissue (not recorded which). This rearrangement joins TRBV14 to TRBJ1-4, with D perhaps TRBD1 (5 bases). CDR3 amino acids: CASSQIGASANEKLFF. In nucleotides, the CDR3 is TGTGCCAGCAGCCAAATCGGGGCAAGTGCTAATGAAAAACTGTTTTTT.